The 17 T cell receptor beta chains below come from one sample, sequenced in a study of lung T cells in sarcoidosis with Löfgren's syndrome. TCRdb used MiXCR to reprocess the reads, holding one entry per CDR3 protein. The table lists fewer than 80,000 distinct CDR3 sequences, about 20% of them singletons, with less than 2.5% in the top ten. Source material: CD4+ T cells from PBMCs. All receptors come from a human donor with sarcoidosis (Löfgren's syndrome or another form), or a control subject (not recorded which).

This clonotype came up a few times. This chain joins TRBV19 and TRBJ2-6; a possible D gene is TRBD2 (5 bases). CDR1 is LNHDA and CDR2 is SQIVND in the germline V gene (reference sequence). The CDR3 is 16 amino acids. Trimming stripped 3 bases from V and 0 bases from J, with 9 bases between. The CDR3 reads CASSISGSSGANVLTF. The CDR3 DNA follows: TGTGCCAGTAGTATCTCGGGGAGCTCTGGGGCCAACGTCCTGACTTTC. The full variable domain, with the rest looked up from reference TRBV19 and TRBJ2-6, is DGGITQSPKYLFRKEGQNVTLSCEQNLNHDAMYWYRQDPGQGLRLIYYSQIVNDFQKGDIAEGYSVSREKKESFPLTVTSAQKNPTAFYLCASSISGSSGANVLTFGAGSRLTVL.

This clonotype occurred many times. The chain has TRBV28 and TRBJ1-5, with D unresolved. Trimming left V 6 bases short and J 3 bases short, with 12 bases between. The CDR3 runs to 14 residues. CDR1 is MDHEN, CDR2 SYDVKM, per germline. The CDR3 loop reads CASSPRLDNQPQHF. DNA for the CDR3: TGTGCCAGCAGCCCCCGGCTCGACAATCAGCCCCAGCATTTT. Together with reference TRBV28 and TRBJ1-5, the CDR3 gives the full variable domain: DVKVTQSSRYLVKRTGEKVFLECVQDMDHENMFWYRQDPGLGLRLIYFSYDVKMKEKGDIPEGYSVSREKKERFSLILESASTNQTSMYLCASSPRLDNQPQHFGDGTRLSIL.

This clonotype is labeled medium-sized. The chain links TRBV6-6 to TRBJ2-3; the match to TRBD2 covers 8 bases. J lost 12 bases, V lost 2 bases, and 7 bases had no gene match. This CDR3 has 13 amino acids. Germline CDR1 MNHNY, CDR2 SVGAGI (reference sequence). CDR3 coding DNA: TGTGCCAGCAGTTACGAGGGCGGGGGGCCCCAGTATTTT. Protein: CASSYEGGGPQYF.

At least ten counts were recorded for this clonotype. The chain combines TRBV10-2 with TRBJ2-3; D remains unclear. Germline loops: CDR1 WSHSY, CDR2 SAAADI. The CDR3 spans 15 residues. Trimming removed 0 bases from V and 1 base from J, with 8 bases in between. CDR3 nucleotide sequence: TGCGCCAGCAGTGAGTCTGGAGCTCGCACAGATACGCAGTATTTT. Amino acids: CASSESGARTDTQYF.

This clonotype turned up a few times. The chain links TRBV5-1 to TRBJ2-3; 8 nucleotides agree with TRBD1. The CDR3 runs to 15 residues. V shed 2 bases, J shed 6 bases, and the junction held 8 bases outside the gene matches. CDR1 and CDR2 from the germline V gene are SGHRS and YFSETQ. CDR3 protein: CASSFARGLEDTQYF. In nucleotides, the CDR3 is TGCGCCAGCAGCTTTGCCAGGGGGCTAGAGGATACGCAGTATTTT.

This clonotype was observed at least ten times. This chain joins TRBV10-1 and TRBJ1-1; D is unclear. CDR3 size: 14 residues. The germline CDR1 and CDR2 sequences are WNHNN and SYGVQD (reference sequence). V lost 1 base, J lost 0 bases, and 6 bases lay in between. The CDR3 sequence: CASSEYRMNTEAFF. In DNA form, the CDR3 reads TGCGCCAGCAGTGAGTACCGAATGAACACTGAAGCTTTCTTT.

This chain connects TRBV9 to TRBJ1-1; no reliable D call. Trimming took 4 bases from V and 4 from J, leaving 11 bases between them. Germline V gives CDR1 SGDLS, CDR2 YYNGEE. This CDR3 region has 13 residues. The DNA for the CDR3 is TGTGCCAGCAGCCCCCGATTGAGCACTGAAGCTTTCTTT. Protein: CASSPRLSTEAFF. Filled out from reference TRBV9 and TRBJ1-1, the complete variable domain reads DSGVTQTPKHLITATGQRVTLRCSPRSGDLSVYWYQQSLDQGLQFLIQYYNGEERAKGNILERFSAQQFPDLHSELNLSSLELGDSALYFCASSPRLSTEAFFGQGTRLTVV.

At least ten counts were recorded for this clonotype. V usage is TRBV6-1 and J usage is TRBJ1-6, with D unresolved. The germline V gene encodes CDR1 MNHNS and CDR2 SASEGT. The ends were cut back, 7 bases at V and 7 bases at J, with 5 bases in the middle. The CDR3 is 11 residues long. The CDR3 sequence is CASIPNSPLHF. The CDR3 nucleotides are TGTGCCAGCATCCCGAATTCACCCCTCCACTTT.

This clonotype was seen ten or more times. This chain connects TRBV28 to TRBJ2-7; D is ambiguous. CDR1 and CDR2 from the germline V gene are MDHEN and SYDVKM. V dropped 5 bases and J dropped 0 bases, with 11 bases sitting between them. The CDR3 is made up of 14 amino acids. Here the CDR3 DNA reads TGTGCCAGCAGTCCTACTGGGAACTCCTACGAGCAGTACTTC. This codes for CASSPTGNSYEQYF. The full variable domain, rest sourced from reference TRBV28 and TRBJ2-7, is DVKVTQSSRYLVKRTGEKVFLECVQDMDHENMFWYRQDPGLGLRLIYFSYDVKMKEKGDIPEGYSVSREKKERFSLILESASTNQTSMYLCASSPTGNSYEQYFGPGTRLTVT.

Ten or more counts support this clonotype. This CDR3 is CASSLSLSGSDTQYF. CDR3 DNA: TGTGCCAGCAGCTTATCACTCAGCGGGAGCGATACGCAGTATTTT. V gene TRBV7-3 combines with J gene TRBJ2-3, with 8 bases aligning to TRBD2. There are 15 residues in the CDR3. V was clipped by 2 bases and J by 6 bases; unmatched bases: 7. Germline-derived CDR1 and CDR2 are SGHTA and FQGTGA. Full variable domain (remainder filled in from reference TRBV7-3 and TRBJ2-3): GAGVSQTPSNKVTEKGKYVELRCDPISGHTALYWYRQSLGQGPEFLIYFQGTGAADDSGLPNDRFFAVRPEGSVSTLKIQRTERGDSAVYLCASSLSLSGSDTQYFGPGTRLTVL.

This clonotype was counted at least ten times. The chain links TRBV25-1 to TRBJ1-3, with 8 bases lining up with TRBD1. V was clipped by 8 bases and J by 0 bases; unmatched bases: 6. There are 15 residues in the CDR3. CDR1 MGHDK and CDR2 SYGVNS come from the germline V gene. The CDR3 region is CASGRDRPSGNTIYF. The CDR3 nucleotides are TGTGCCAGCGGGCGGGACAGGCCCTCTGGAAACACCATATATTTT.

This clonotype was picked up many times. The chain couples TRBV7-2 to TRBJ1-3; TRBD1 matches at 10 bases. With V trimmed by 5 bases and J by 0 bases, 16 bases remained unmatched. The V gene's germline CDR1 is SGHTA and CDR2 FQGNSA. This CDR3 is built from 20 residues. This CDR3 reads CASSRYSYRDRGPSGNTIYF. In nucleotides, the CDR3 is TGTGCCAGCAGCCGTTACAGTTACCGGGACAGGGGTCCCTCTGGAAACACCATATATTTT. The full variable domain, with the rest looked up from reference TRBV7-2 and TRBJ1-3, is GAGVSQSPSNKVTEKGKDVELRCDPISGHTALYWYRQSLGQGLEFLIYFQGNSAPDKSGLPSDRFSAERTGGSVSTLTIQRTQQEDSAVYLCASSRYSYRDRGPSGNTIYFGEGSWLTVV.

On this clonotype: It may be a read error: a sequence one base away is much more abundant. The conserved final phenylalanine or tryptophan is absent from the CDR3, which likely points to a read error. The gene calls are TRBV4-2 and TRBJ1-1, with D possibly being TRBD1 (5 bases). Germline CDR1 and CDR2: LGHNA and YNFKEQ. The CDR3 sequence is 14 residues long. Trimming removed 1 base from V and 2 bases from J, with 8 bases in between. CDR3 region: CASSQAGSNTEAFS. In DNA, the CDR3 is TGTGCCAGCAGCCAAGCAGGGTCAAACACTGAAGCTTTCTCT.

This sequence joins TRBV24-1 and TRBJ2-3; TRBD1 aligns across 7 bases. Germline V CDR1 and CDR2: KGHDR, SFDVKD. The V segment lost 10 bases and the J segment 3 bases; nucleotides outside the gene matches: 6. The CDR3 runs 13 residues. The CDR3 is CATGTGATDTQYF. CDR3 DNA sequence: TGTGCCACAGGTACAGGGGCAACAGATACGCAGTATTTT.

The V call is TRBV11-2, the J call TRBJ2-3, with TRBD1 matching over 8 bases. CDR3 size: 15 residues. J was trimmed by 2 bases and V by 5 bases; bases with no gene match: 6. Germline values: CDR1 SGHAT, CDR2 FQNNGV. The CDR3 coding sequence is TGTGCCAGCAGCATGGGACAGGTTATCACAGATACGCAGTATTTT. It yields the protein CASSMGQVITDTQYF.

This clonotype came up many times. The rearrangement uses TRBV25-1 and TRBJ2-2, with D hard to call. Germline V gene data show CDR1 as MGHDK and CDR2 as SYGVNS. V lost 1 base and J lost 0, with 9 bases in between. This CDR3 has 16 amino acids. This CDR3 reads CASSELGGTNTGELFF. DNA of the CDR3: TGTGCCAGCAGTGAATTGGGCGGAACGAACACCGGGGAGCTGTTTTTT.

This clonotype is medium-sized by share. The V and J genes are TRBV6-1 and TRBJ2-6; the D gene is possibly TRBD1 (6 bases). CDR1 and CDR2 (germline): MNHNS, SASEGT. This CDR3 is built from 18 residues. Deletions cut 5 bases from V and 0 bases from J, with 17 bases between. The CDR3 nucleotides read TGTGCCAGCAGTTCGGACAGTCCCTTTTCCTCTGGGGCCAACGTCCTGACTTTC. Translating it yields CASSSDSPFSSGANVLTF.